This T cell receptor (beta chain) was obtained from a study of spatial heterogeneity in lung cancer. Background on the study: Patients with untreated early-stage non-small cell lung cancer, numbering some 68, were the donors. Study-wide findings and caveats: Ubiquitous, expanded tumor-derived TCRs were more frequently observed in blood at resection than at follow-up.

There are a few counts of this clonotype. The target antigen is unknown. Stated time point: blood at routine non-recurrence follow-up after resection. No cell sorting; template was whole RNA from tumor, lung tissue or PBMC. TCRdb analysed the 5' RACE reads with MiXCR anew, one entry per CDR3 protein. The table records about 120,000 distinct CDR3 sequences, 12% of them present only once. The ends lost 4 bases at V and 1 base at J; junction bases unmatched: 7. Germline CDR1 and CDR2: SGHRS and YFSETQ. CDR3 length: 16 amino acids. The sequence derives from a male donor with early-stage non-small cell lung cancer. The chain combines TRBV5-1 with TRBJ1-5; TRBD1 agrees at 8 bases. Source: PBMCs, taken at follow-up. DNA for the CDR3: TGCGCCAGCAGCCCCGCAACAGGGGGAAGCAATCAGCCCCAGCATTTT. Encoded protein: CASSPATGGSNQPQHF.